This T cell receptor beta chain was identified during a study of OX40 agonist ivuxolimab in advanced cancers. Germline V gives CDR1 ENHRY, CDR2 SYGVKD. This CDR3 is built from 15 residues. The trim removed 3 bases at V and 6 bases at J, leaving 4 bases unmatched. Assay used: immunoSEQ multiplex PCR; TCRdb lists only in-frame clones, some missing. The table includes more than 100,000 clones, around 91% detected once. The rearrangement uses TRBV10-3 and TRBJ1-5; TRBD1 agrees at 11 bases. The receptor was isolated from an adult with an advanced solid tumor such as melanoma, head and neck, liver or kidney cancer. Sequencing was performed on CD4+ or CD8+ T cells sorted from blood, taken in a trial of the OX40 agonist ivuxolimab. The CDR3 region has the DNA TGTGCCATCAGTGAAGGACAGGGGGCAGGTCAGCCCCAGCATTTT. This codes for CAISEGQGAGQPQHF.